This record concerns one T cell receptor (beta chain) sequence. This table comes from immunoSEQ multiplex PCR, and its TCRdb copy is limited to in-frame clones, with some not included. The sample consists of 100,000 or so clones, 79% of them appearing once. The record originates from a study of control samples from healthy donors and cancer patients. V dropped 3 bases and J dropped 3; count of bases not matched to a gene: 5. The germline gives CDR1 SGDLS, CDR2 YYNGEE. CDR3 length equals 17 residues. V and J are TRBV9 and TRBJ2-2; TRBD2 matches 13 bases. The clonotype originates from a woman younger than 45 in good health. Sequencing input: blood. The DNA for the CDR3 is TGTGCCAGCAGCGCCGTCGGACTAGCGGGGGACACCGGGGAGCTGTTTTTT. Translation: CASSAVGLAGDTGELFF.